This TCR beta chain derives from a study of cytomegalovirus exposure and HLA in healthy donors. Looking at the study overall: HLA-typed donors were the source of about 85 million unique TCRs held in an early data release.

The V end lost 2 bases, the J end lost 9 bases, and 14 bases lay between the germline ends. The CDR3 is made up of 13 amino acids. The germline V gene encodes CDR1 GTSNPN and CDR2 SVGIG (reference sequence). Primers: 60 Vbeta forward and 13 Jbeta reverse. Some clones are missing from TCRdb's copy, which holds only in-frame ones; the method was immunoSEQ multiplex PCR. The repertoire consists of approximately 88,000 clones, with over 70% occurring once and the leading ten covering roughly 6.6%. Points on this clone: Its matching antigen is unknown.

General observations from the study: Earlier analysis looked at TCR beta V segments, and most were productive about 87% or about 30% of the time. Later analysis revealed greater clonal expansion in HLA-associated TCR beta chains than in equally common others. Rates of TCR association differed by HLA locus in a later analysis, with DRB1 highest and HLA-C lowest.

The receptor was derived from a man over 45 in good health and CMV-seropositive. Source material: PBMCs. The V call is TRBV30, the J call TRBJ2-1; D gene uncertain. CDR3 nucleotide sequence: TGTGCCTGGAGTCCACAGCTGGGCAGTGAGCAGTTCTTC. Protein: CAWSPQLGSEQFF.